This is a list of T cell receptor beta chains from one sample in a study of T cells after yellow fever vaccination. TCRdb used MiXCR to reprocess the 5' RACE reads, holding one entry per CDR3 protein. The repertoire has 300,000 to 350,000 distinct CDR3 sequences, roughly 10% of them found once; the top ten carry less than 3.5%. Specimen: CD4+ T cells sorted from PBMCs, collected 45 days after the yellow fever booster vaccination. These TCRs come from a man between 18 and 35 years old who received the YFV17D yellow fever vaccine. CDR3s include the opening cysteine and the closing phenylalanine or tryptophan. A D gene is named only where the DNA matches it firmly. Clone size is shown for a subset of rows, as once, few, many or a class of expanded clone.

TRBV20-1	few	-	TRBJ2-1	CSAPQGTLDNEQFF	TGCAGTGCTCCCCAGGGAACTCTGGACAATGAGCAGTTCTTC
TRBV12-3/TRBV12-4	many	-	TRBJ1-1	CASSLNGGVAFF	TGTGCCAGCAGTCTTAATGGGGGTGTTGCTTTCTTT
TRBV12-3/TRBV12-4	-	TRBD2	TRBJ2-6	CASAPWGGSGANVLTF	TGTGCCAGCGCACCTTGGGGGGGCTCTGGGGCCAACGTCCTGACTTTC
TRBV6-5	few	-	TRBJ2-7	CASSHPFSYEQYF	TGTGCCAGCAGTCACCCGTTCTCCTACGAGCAGTACTTC
TRBV15	few	-	TRBJ1-4	CATSRDRGIGEKLFF	TGTGCCACCAGCAGAGACCGAGGGATAGGGGAAAAACTGTTTTTT
TRBV7-2	-	-	TRBJ2-7	CASNHDSSEQYF	TGTGCCAGCAATCACGACAGCAGCGAGCAGTACTTC
TRBV5-1	many	TRBD2	TRBJ2-5	CASSQRLAQETQYF	TGCGCCAGCAGCCAGCGACTAGCCCAAGAGACCCAGTACTTC
TRBV10-3	few	-	TRBJ1-5	CAISDGDQPQHF	TGTGCCATCAGTGATGGGGATCAGCCCCAGCATTTT
TRBV5-1	-	-	TRBJ1-1	CASSWQSNTEAFF	TGCGCCAGCAGCTGGCAGTCGAACACTGAAGCTTTCTTT
TRBV5-1	few	-	TRBJ2-1	CASSSPQFLGGHDNEQFF	TGCGCCAGCAGCTCCCCCCAATTCCTCGGCGGCCACGACAATGAGCAGTTCTTC
TRBV20-1	few	-	TRBJ1-5	CSARRGGNQPQHF	TGCAGTGCTAGACGTGGGGGCAATCAGCCCCAGCATTTT
TRBV5-5	few	-	TRBJ2-4	CASSSSGNRDPGAKNIQYF	TGTGCCAGCAGCTCGAGCGGTAACCGGGATCCGGGGGCCAAAAACATTCAGTACTTC
TRBV11-2	many	-	TRBJ2-1	CASSPTHRAAHNEQFF	TGTGCCAGCAGCCCCACCCACCGAGCGGCCCACAATGAGCAGTTCTTC
TRBV28	few	-	TRBJ1-2	CASSLEDYGYTF	TGTGCCAGCAGCCTAGAGGACTATGGCTACACCTTC
TRBV28	many	-	TRBJ2-3	CASSYPSRGLTSTDTQYF	TGTGCCAGCAGCTACCCGTCCCGGGGCCTTACTAGCACAGATACGCAGTATTTT
TRBV7-2	many	-	TRBJ2-5	CASSPRLSQETQYF	TGTGCCAGCAGCCCCCGACTTTCACAAGAGACCCAGTACTTC
TRBV7-8	-	-	TRBJ1-2	CASSLGVRGGASGYTF	TGTGCCAGCAGCTTAGGAGTTCGCGGGGGCGCAAGTGGCTACACCTTC
TRBV3-1	-	-	TRBJ2-7	CASSQERAIYF	TGTGCCAGCAGCCAAGAGAGGGCGATCTACTTC
TRBV20-1	few	TRBD1	TRBJ1-1	CSASRGLGSTEAFF	TGCAGTGCTAGCAGGGGGCTCGGGAGCACTGAAGCTTTCTTT
TRBV29-1	few	-	TRBJ1-4	CSGYTEKLFF	TGCAGCGGTTACACGGAAAAACTGTTTTTT
TRBV20-1	few	-	TRBJ1-2	CSANPDFGGYTF	TGCAGTGCTAACCCAGATTTTGGTGGCTACACCTTC
TRBV5-1	few	TRBD2	TRBJ2-5	CASSAVGRGAGETQYF	TGCGCCAGCAGCGCCGTGGGGCGGGGGGCCGGAGAGACCCAGTACTTC
TRBV10-3	few	-	TRBJ2-2	CAINGGANTGELFF	TGTGCCATCAATGGCGGGGCGAACACCGGGGAGCTGTTTTTT